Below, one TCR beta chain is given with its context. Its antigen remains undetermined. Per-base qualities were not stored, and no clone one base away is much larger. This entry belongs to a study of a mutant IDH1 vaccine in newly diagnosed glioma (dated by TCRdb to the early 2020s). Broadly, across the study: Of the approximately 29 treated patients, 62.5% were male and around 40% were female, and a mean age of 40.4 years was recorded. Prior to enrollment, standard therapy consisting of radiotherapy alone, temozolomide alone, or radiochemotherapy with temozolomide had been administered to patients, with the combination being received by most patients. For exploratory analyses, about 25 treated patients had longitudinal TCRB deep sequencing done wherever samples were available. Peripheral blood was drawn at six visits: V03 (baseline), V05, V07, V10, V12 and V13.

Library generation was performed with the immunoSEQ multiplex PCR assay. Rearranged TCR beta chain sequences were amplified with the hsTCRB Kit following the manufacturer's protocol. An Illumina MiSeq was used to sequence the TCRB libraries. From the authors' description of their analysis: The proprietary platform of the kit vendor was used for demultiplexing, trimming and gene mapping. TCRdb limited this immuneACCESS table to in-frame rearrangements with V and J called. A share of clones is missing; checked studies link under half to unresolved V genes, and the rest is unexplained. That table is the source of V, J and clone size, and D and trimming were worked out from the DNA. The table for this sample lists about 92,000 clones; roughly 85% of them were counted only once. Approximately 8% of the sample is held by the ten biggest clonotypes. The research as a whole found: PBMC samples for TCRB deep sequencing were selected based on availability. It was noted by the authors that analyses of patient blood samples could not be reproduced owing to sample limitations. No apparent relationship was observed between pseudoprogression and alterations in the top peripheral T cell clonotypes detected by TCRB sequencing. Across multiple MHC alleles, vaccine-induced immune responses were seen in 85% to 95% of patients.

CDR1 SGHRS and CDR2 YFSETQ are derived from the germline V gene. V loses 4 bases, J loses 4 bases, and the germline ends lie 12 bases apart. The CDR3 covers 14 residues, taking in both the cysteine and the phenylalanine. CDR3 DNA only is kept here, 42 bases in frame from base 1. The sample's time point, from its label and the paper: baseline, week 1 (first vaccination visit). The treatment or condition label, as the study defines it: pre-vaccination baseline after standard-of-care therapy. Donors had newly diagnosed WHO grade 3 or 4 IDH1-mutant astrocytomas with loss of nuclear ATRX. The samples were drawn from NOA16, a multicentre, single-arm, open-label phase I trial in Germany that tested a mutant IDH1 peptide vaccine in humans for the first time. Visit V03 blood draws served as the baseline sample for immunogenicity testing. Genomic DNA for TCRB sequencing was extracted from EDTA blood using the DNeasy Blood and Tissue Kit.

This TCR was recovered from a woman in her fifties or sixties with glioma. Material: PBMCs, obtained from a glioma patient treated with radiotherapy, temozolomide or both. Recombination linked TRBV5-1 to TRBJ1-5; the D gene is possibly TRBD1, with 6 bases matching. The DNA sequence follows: TGCGCCAGCAGCGATGGACAGACAAATCAGCCCCAGCATTTT. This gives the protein CASSDGQTNQPQHF.